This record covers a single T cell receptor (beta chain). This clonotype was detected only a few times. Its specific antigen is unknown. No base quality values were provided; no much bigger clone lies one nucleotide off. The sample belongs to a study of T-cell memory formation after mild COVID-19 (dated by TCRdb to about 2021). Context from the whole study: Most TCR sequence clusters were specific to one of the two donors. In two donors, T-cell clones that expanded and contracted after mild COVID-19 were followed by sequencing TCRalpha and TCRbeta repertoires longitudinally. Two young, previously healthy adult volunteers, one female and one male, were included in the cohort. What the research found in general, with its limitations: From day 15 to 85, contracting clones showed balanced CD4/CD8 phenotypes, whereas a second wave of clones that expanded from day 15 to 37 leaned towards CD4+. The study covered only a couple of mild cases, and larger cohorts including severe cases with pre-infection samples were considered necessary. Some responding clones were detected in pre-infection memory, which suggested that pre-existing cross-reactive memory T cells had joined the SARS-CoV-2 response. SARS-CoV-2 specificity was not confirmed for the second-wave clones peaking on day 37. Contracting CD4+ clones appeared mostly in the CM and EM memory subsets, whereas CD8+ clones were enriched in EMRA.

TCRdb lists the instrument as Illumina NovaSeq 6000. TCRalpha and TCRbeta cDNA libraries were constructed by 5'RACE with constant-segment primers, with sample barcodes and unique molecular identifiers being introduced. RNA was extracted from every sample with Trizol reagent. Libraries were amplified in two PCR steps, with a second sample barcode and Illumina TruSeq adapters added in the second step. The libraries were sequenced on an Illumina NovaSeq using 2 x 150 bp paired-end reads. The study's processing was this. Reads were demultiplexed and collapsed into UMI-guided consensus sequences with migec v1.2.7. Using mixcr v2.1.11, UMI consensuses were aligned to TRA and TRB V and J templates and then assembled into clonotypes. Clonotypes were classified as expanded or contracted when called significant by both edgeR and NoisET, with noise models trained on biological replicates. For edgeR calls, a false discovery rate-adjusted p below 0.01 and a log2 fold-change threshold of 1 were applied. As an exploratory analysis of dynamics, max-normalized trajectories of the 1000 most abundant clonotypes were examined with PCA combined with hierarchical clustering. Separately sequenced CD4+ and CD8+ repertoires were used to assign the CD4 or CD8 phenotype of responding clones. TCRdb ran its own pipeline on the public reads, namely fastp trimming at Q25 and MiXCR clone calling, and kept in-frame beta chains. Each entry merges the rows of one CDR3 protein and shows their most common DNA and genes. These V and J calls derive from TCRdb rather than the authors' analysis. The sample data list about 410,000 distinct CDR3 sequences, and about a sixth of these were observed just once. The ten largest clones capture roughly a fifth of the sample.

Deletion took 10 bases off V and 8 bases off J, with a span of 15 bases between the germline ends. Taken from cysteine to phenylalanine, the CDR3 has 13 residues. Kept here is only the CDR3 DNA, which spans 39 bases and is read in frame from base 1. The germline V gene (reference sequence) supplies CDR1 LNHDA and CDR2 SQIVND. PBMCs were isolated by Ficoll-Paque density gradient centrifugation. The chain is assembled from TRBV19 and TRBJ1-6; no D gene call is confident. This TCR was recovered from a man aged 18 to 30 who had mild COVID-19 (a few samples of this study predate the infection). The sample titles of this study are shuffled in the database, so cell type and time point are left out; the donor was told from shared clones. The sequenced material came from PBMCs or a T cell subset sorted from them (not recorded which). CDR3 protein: CATATTRDSPLHF. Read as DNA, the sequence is TGTGCCACCGCTACGACGCGGGATTCACCCCTCCACTTT.